The clone carrying this T cell receptor beta chain was picked up many times. Its target is not known. Time point defined: patch test 2, 6 weeks after DPC sensitization. Treatment indicated: therapeutic diphenylcyclopropenone sensitization with weekly scalp DPC. RNA extraction used unfractionated whole blood as the source of total RNA. The sample belongs to a study of human T cells and chemical hapten exposure. Background on the study: The study traced per-sample TCR yield variation mainly to small differences in pooled library volumes.

The CDR3 totals 12 residues. Germline-derived CDR1 and CDR2 are MDHEN and SYDVKM. V lost 6 bases and J lost 3, with 8 bases in between. Study-wide results and limits: Large CDR3 similarity clusters arose significantly more often from expanded TCRs than from controls.

Using its own MiXCR run on the RACE reads, TCRdb lists one record per CDR3 protein. The data contain roughly 140,000 distinct CDR3 sequences, 10% to 15% of them singletons. The rearrangement joins TRBV28 to TRBJ2-5; D may be TRBD1 (6 bases). This receptor was identified in a woman between 45 and 60 years old with alopecia areata. Some clones in this sample may be carry-over from other donors' samples. Source: whole blood, taken in connection with sensitization to the hapten diphenylcyclopropenone (DPC). The CDR3 spells CASSPGEETQYF. CDR3 sequence (DNA): TGTGCCAGCAGCCCAGGGGAAGAGACCCAGTACTTC.